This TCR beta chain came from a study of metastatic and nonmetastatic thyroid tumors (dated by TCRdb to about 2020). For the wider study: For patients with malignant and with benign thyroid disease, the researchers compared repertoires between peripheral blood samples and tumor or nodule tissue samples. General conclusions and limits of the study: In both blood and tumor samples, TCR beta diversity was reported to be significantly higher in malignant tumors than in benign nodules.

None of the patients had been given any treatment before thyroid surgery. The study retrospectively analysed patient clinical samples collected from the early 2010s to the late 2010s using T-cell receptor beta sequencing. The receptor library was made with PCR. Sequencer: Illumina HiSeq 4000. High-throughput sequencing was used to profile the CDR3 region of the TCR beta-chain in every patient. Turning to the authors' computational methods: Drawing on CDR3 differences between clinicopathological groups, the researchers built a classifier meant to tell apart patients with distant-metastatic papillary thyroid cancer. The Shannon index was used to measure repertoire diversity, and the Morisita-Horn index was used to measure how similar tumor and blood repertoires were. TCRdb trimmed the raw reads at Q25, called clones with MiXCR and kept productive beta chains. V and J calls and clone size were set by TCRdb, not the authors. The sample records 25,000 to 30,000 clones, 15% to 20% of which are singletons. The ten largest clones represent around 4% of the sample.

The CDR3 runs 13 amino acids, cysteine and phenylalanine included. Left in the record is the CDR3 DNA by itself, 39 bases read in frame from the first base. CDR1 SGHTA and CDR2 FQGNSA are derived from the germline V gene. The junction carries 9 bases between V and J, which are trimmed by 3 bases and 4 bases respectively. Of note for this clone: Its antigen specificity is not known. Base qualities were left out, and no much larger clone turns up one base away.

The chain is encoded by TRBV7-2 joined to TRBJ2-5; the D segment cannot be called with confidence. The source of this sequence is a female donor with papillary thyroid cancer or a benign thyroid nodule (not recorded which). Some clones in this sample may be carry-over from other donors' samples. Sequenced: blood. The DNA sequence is TGTGCCAGCAGCTTTTCCGCGATAGAGACCCAGTACTTC. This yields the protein CASSFSAIETQYF.